This TCR beta chain appears in the sequencing data of a study of blood T cell repertoires in COVID-19. Looked up from germline, CDR1 is SGHVS and CDR2 is FNYEAQ. Trimming left V 5 bases short and J 2 bases short, with 18 bases between. The CDR3 length is 16 residues. Sequenced by immunoSEQ multiplex PCR; TCRdb stores in-frame clones only, minus some. The sample lists tens of thousands of clones; roughly nine tenths were seen once. Sequencing was done on a sample of peripheral blood. The J gene is TRBJ1-2, the V gene TRBV7-6; the D gene is possibly TRBD1 (5 bases). The clonotype was recovered from a woman aged 45-65 years with active or convalescent COVID-19. The CDR3 DNA is TGTGCCAGCAGCCCAGGGCAAGACGTCGCGAACTATGGCTACACCTTC. This codes for CASSPGQDVANYGYTF.